Following are 16 T cell receptor beta chains from one sample sequenced in a study of T cells in Graves' hyperthyroidism and ophthalmopathy. Amplification of TCR beta CDR3 regions used RNA as the template. HTBI primers were employed in a first-round RT-PCR of the TCR CDR3. TCRdb re-analysed the multiplex PCR reads in MiXCR, keeping a single row per CDR3 protein. Among some 350,000 distinct CDR3 sequences, approximately 25% were seen once, and the ten largest hold over 70%. The sequenced material came from blood. The receptors originated from a man aged 50-59 years with Graves' hyperthyroidism.

This clonotype was seen repeatedly, ten times or more. The rearrangement uses TRBV6-1 and TRBJ1-1; D ambiguous. Per the germline V gene, CDR1 is MNHNS and CDR2 is SASEGT. V was shortened by 5 bases and J by 4 bases, with 20 bases between the two germline ends. CDR3 length equals 16 residues. CDR3: CASSYPRSKGGTEAFF. The CDR3 region has the DNA TGTGCCAGCAGTTATCCAAGATCGAAGGGAGGCACTGAAGCTTTCTTT.

This clonotype occurred many times. The chain links TRBV6-2 or TRBV6-3 to TRBJ2-5, with TRBD1 matching 7 bases. Unmatched junction bases numbered 17, after V lost 2 bases and J lost 2 bases. Germline CDR1 reads MNHEY; CDR2 reads SVGEGT. CDR3 length: 19 residues. The CDR3 DNA reads TGTGCCAGCAGTTACAAGAAAGGGACAGCGAAAGCTATTCAAGAGACCCAGTACTTC. Amino acids: CASSYKKGTAKAIQETQYF.

Ten or more counts support this clonotype. The J gene is TRBJ2-3, the V gene TRBV7-9, with TRBD1 matching 10 bases. Germline lookup yields CDR1 SEHNR and CDR2 FQNEAQ (reference sequence). The V segment lost 8 bases and the J segment 6 bases; nucleotides outside the gene matches: 8. The CDR3 is made up of 14 amino acids. The DNA of the CDR3 is TGTGCCAGCGAAGAGACAGGGGGCAGGGATACGCAGTATTTT. Protein product: CASEETGGRDTQYF.

For this clonotype: A clone one base away is much larger, so this may be a read error. The V call is TRBV28, the J call TRBJ2-1; D might be TRBD2 (5 bases). The CDR3 spans 14 residues. CDR1 is MDHEN and CDR2 is SYDVKM in the germline V gene. The CDR3 protein is CASSPGGSYNEQLF. The CDR3, as DNA: TGTGCCAGCAGTCCCGGAGGATCCTACAATGAGCAGCTCTTC.

The table lists this clonotype with many counts. V and J are TRBV11-2 and TRBJ2-7; D is perhaps TRBD1 (6 bases). Trimming cost V 0 bases and J 2 bases, with 11 bases left between them. This CDR3 spans 15 amino acids. Germline assignment: CDR1 SGHAT and CDR2 FQNNGV. CDR3 amino acids: CASSLDLGTTYEQYF. The CDR3 DNA reads TGTGCCAGCAGCTTAGATTTAGGGACAACCTACGAGCAGTACTTC.

The chain is built from TRBV5-1 and TRBJ2-2; 9 nucleotides align to TRBD2. This CDR3 has 15 residues. J was trimmed by 7 bases and V by 4 bases; bases with no gene match: 8. Germline assignment: CDR1 SGHRS and CDR2 YFSETQ. This CDR3 is CASSHVAGAGGELFF. Written as DNA, the CDR3 is TGCGCCAGCAGCCACGTAGCGGGAGCGGGCGGGGAGCTGTTTTTT.

The sample holds a few counts of this clonotype. The chain carries TRBV29-1 and TRBJ2-2; D is unclear. Germline lookup yields CDR1 SQVTM and CDR2 ANQGSEA. V was pared by 1 base and J by 5 bases, with 8 bases between. The CDR3 runs 13 residues. CDR3 amino acids: CSVEGTRTGELFF. CDR3 nucleotide sequence: TGCAGCGTTGAAGGGACGAGGACCGGGGAGCTGTTTTTT.

This clonotype was seen only once. This sequence joins TRBV6-5 and TRBJ1-4; D remains ambiguous. With 5 bases removed from V and 1 base from J, the gap between germline ends came to 11 bases. Germline CDR1 MNHEY, CDR2 SVGAGI. CDR3 length equals 15 residues. CDR3 residues: CASSHDLLTNEKLFF. The CDR3 coding sequence is TGTGCCAGCAGTCACGACCTCCTAACTAATGAAAAACTGTTTTTT.

The chain is built from TRBV20-1 and TRBJ1-5; possible D gene TRBD1, 6 bases. The CDR3 loop spans 15 amino acids. V was cut by 5 bases and J by 4 bases, with 18 bases left in between. From germline, CDR1 is DFQATT and CDR2 SNEGSKA (reference sequence). In DNA form, the CDR3 reads TGCAGTGCTCAAGCAAAACAGGGAGAGAATCAGCCCCAGCATTTT. It encodes CSAQAKQGENQPQHF.

The chain couples TRBV19 to TRBJ2-7; TRBD1 might be the D (6 bases). The CDR3 totals 14 residues. Trimming cost V 4 bases and J 3 bases, with 13 bases left between them. Germline CDR1 LNHDA, CDR2 SQIVND (reference sequence). Here the CDR3 reads CASSRGRKSYEQYF. For the CDR3, the DNA is TGTGCCAGTAGTAGGGGGCGGAAGAGCTACGAGCAGTACTTC. Full variable domain (missing parts from reference TRBV19 and TRBJ2-7): DGGITQSPKYLFRKEGQNVTLSCEQNLNHDAMYWYRQDPGQGLRLIYYSQIVNDFQKGDIAEGYSVSREKKESFPLTVTSAQKNPTAFYLCASSRGRKSYEQYFGPGTRLTVT.

This clonotype was counted only a few times. This chain joins TRBV20-1 and TRBJ1-4; D uncertain. Germline values: CDR1 DFQATT, CDR2 SNEGSKA (reference sequence). With 1 base removed from V and 3 bases from J, the gap between germline ends came to 6 bases. The CDR3 runs to 13 residues. CDR3 region: CSARGRANEKLFF. The CDR3 coding sequence is TGCAGTGCTAGAGGGAGAGCTAATGAAAAACTGTTTTTT.

This clonotype was seen a handful of times. The chain recombines TRBV28 with TRBJ1-1; a possible D gene is TRBD1 (6 bases). CDR1 MDHEN and CDR2 SYDVKM come from the germline V gene. Trimming shortened V by 6 bases and J by 0 bases, and 14 bases separated the two germline ends. This CDR3 is built from 15 residues. As DNA, the CDR3 is TGTGCCAGCAGCCCCGGGGGGGCAATGAACACTGAAGCTTTCTTT. It is translated as CASSPGGAMNTEAFF.

This CDR3 reads CASSYAAGGSYEQYF. The CDR3 DNA is TGTGCCAGCAGTTACGCAGCGGGAGGTTCCTACGAGCAGTACTTC. The chain links TRBV6-5 to TRBJ2-7; 9 bases agree with TRBD2. CDR3 length: 15 residues. V lost 2 bases, J lost 1 base, and 3 bases stayed unmatched. Germline CDR1 is MNHEY and CDR2 is SVGAGI.

This clonotype was counted only a few times. This rearrangement joins TRBV7-9 to TRBJ2-7; unclear D gene. The V and J ends lost 3 bases and 0 bases respectively, with 15 bases between them. CDR1 and CDR2 (germline): SEHNR, FQNEAQ (reference sequence). This CDR3 spans 16 amino acids. CDR3 nucleotide sequence: TGTGCCAGCAGCTTGTCCCAGAAGCGTAGCTCCTACGAGCAGTACTTC. Translation gives CASSLSQKRSSYEQYF.

This clonotype appeared a few times. The chain links TRBV6-1 to TRBJ2-7, with 9 bases identical to TRBD1. This CDR3 has 13 residues. Per the germline V gene, CDR1 is MNHNS and CDR2 is SASEGT. V lost 10 bases to trimming and J lost 0 bases; unmatched junction nucleotides: 4. Written as DNA, the CDR3 is TGTGCCATAGGGGACAGGGCCTCCTACGAGCAGTACTTC. This translates into CAIGDRASYEQYF.

As regards this clonotype: The junction departs from the called germline gene at one end, perhaps through a read error. The chain combines TRBV29-1 with TRBJ2-1, with a possible D match to TRBD2 (6 bases). The germline V gene encodes CDR1 SQVTM and CDR2 ANQGSEA. The CDR3 is 12 residues long. The CDR3: CIVELLAREQFF. The CDR3 DNA reads as TGCATCGTTGAACTGCTAGCGAGAGAGCAGTTCTTC.